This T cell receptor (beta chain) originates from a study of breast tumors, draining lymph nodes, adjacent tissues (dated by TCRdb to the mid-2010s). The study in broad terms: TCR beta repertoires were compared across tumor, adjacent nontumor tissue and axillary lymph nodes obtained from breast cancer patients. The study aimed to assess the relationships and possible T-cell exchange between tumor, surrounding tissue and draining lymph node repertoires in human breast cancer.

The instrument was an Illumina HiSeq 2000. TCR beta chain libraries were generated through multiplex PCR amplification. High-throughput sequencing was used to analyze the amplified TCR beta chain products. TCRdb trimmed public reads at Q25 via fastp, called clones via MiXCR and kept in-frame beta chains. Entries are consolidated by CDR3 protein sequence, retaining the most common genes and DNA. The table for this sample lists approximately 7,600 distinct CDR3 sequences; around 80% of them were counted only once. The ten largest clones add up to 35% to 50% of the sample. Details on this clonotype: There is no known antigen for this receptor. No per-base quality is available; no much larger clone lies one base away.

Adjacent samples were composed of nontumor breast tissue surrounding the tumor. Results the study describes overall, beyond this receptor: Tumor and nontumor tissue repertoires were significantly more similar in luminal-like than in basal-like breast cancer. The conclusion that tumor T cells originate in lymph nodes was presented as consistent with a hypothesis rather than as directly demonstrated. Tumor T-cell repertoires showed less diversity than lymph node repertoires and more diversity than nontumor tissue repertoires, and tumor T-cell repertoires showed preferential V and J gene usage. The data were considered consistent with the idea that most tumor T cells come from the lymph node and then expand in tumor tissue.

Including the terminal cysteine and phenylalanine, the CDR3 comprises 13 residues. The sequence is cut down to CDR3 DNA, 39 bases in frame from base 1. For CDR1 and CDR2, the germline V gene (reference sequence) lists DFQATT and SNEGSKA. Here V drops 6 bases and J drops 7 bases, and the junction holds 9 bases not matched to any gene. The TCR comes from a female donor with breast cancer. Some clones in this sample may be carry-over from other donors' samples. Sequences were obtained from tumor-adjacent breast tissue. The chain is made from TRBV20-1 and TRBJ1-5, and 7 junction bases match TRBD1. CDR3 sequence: CSASSDRAQPQHF. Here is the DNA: TGCAGTGCCAGCAGCGACAGGGCGCAGCCCCAGCATTTT.